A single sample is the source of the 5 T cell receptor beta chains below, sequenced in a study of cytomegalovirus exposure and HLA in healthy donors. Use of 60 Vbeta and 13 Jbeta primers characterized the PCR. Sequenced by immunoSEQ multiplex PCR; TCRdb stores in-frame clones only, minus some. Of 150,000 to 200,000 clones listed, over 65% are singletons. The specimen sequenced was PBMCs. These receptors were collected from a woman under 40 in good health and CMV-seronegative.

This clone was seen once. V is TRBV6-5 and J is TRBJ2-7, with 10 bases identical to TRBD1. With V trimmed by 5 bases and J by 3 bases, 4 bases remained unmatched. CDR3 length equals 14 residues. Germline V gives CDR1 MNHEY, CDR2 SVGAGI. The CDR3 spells CASSPRTGGYEQYF. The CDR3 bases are TGTGCCAGCAGTCCGAGGACAGGGGGCTACGAGCAGTACTTC.

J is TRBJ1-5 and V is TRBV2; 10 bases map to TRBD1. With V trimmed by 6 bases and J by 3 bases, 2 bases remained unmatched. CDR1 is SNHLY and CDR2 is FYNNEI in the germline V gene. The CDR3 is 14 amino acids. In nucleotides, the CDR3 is TGTGCCAGCAGAGGGACAGGGGACAATCAGCCCCAGCATTTT. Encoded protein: CASRGTGDNQPQHF.

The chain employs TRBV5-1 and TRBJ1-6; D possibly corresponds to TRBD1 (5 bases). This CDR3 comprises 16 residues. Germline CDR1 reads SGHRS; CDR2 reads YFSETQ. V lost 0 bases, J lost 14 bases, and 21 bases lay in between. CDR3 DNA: TGCGCCAGCAGCTTGGGTATTACAAGGGGCGAGTCGGCCCTCCACTTT. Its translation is CASSLGITRGESALHF.

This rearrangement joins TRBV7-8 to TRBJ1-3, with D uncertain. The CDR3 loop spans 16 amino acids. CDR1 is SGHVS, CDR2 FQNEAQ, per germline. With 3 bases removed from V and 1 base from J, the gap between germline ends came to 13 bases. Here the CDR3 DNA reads TGTGCCAGCAGCTTTTTGGTACGGGTTTCTGGAAACACCATATATTTT. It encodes CASSFLVRVSGNTIYF.

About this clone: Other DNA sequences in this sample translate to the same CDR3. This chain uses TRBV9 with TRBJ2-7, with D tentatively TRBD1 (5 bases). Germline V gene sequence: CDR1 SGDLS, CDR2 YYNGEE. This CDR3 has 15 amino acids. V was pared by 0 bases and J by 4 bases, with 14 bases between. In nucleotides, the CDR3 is TGTGCCAGCAGCGTAGGGTCAGGGATTACTTACGAGCAGTACTTC. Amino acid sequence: CASSVGSGITYEQYF.